This is a list of T cell receptor beta chains from one sample in a study of T cell responses to AZD1222 COVID-19 vaccine. The table came from immunoSEQ multiplex PCR; TCRdb's copy has only in-frame clones and leaves some out. Among tens of thousands of clones, approximately 91% were seen once, and the ten largest hold around 6.6%. Specimen: peripheral blood, collected on day 0 of AZD1222 vaccination. The source is an adult in good health. Both conserved end residues are part of each CDR3. Each record gives: V gene, J gene, D gene, clone size, CDR3 DNA, CDR3 protein. The D gene is left open where the match is weak. Clone size is not always given. Where it is, it says once, few, many or a class for expanded clones.

V: TRBV6-2/TRBV6-3; J: TRBJ1-2; D: -; size: -; DNA: TGTGCCAGCAGTTACGGGACAAGAGCTAACTATGGCTACACCTTC; CDR3: CASSYGTRANYGYTF
V: TRBV9; J: TRBJ2-7; D: TRBD1; size: -; DNA: TGTGCCAGCAGCGCGAGGGCCACAGGGGTAATGCACTACGAGCAGTACTTC; CDR3: CASSARATGVMHYEQYF
V: TRBV7-2; J: TRBJ2-7; D: TRBD1; size: -; DNA: TGTGCCAGCAGCTTGAACAGGGGGCTAGTTAAGCAGTACTTC; CDR3: CASSLNRGLVKQYF
V: TRBV5-1; J: TRBJ1-1; D: -; size: -; DNA: TGCGCCAGCAGCTTGGACCAAAACACTGAAGCTTTCTTT; CDR3: CASSLDQNTEAFF
V: TRBV2; J: TRBJ1-1; D: -; size: once; DNA: TGTGCCAGCAGGGGAACCAGGGACCCTGAAGCTTTCTTT; CDR3: CASRGTRDPEAFF
V: TRBV7-6; J: TRBJ1-6; D: -; size: -; DNA: TGTGCCAGCAGCCCCCGGGATTACGGGTCACCCCTCCACTTT; CDR3: CASSPRDYGSPLHF
V: TRBV19; J: TRBJ1-5; D: -; size: -; DNA: TGTGCCAGTCCGTACAACTATTCAGGCAATCAGCCCCAGCATTTT; CDR3: CASPYNYSGNQPQHF
V: TRBV27; J: TRBJ1-1; D: -; size: -; DNA: TGTGCCAGCTGGGCCCCGTCGCGCCTGAACACTGAAGCTTTCTTT; CDR3: CASWAPSRLNTEAFF
V: TRBV5-1; J: TRBJ1-1; D: -; size: -; DNA: TGCGCCAGCAGCCCTGGCCCAGGGAGGTTGGGCACTGAAGCTTTCTTT; CDR3: CASSPGPGRLGTEAFF
V: TRBV5-4; J: TRBJ2-7; D: -; size: -; DNA: TGTGCCAGCAGCTCCAGATTAGGGACGACTACGTCCTACGAGCAGTACTTC; CDR3: CASSSRLGTTTSYEQYF
V: TRBV28; J: TRBJ2-7; D: TRBD1; size: -; DNA: TGTGCCAGCAAACCACAGGGGGCAGGGGGGTCCTACGAGCAGTACTTC; CDR3: CASKPQGAGGSYEQYF
V: TRBV9; J: TRBJ1-4; D: -; size: once; DNA: TGTGCCAGCAGCGCCGATAAGAAGGGGATTACTAATGAAAAACTGTTTTTT; CDR3: CASSADKKGITNEKLFF
V: TRBV10-3; J: TRBJ2-7; D: -; size: -; DNA: TGTGCCATCAGTGAGGGGCGCGAGCAGTACTTC; CDR3: CAISEGREQYF
V: TRBV19; J: TRBJ2-6; D: -; size: -; DNA: TGTGCCAGTAGTGTTTGGAGGGGGACCGGGGCCAACGTCCTGACTTTC; CDR3: CASSVWRGTGANVLTF
V: TRBV6-5; J: TRBJ1-3; D: -; size: -; DNA: TGTGCCAGCACCAGCGATTACTCTGGAAACACCATATATTTT; CDR3: CASTSDYSGNTIYF
V: TRBV19; J: TRBJ1-1; D: -; size: -; DNA: TGTGCCAGTACGAGGCAGGTGAACACTGAAGCTTTCTTT; CDR3: CASTRQVNTEAFF
V: TRBV5-1; J: TRBJ2-7; D: TRBD1; size: -; DNA: TGCGCCAGCAGCTTGGGGGACAGGTTTTACGAGCAGTACTTC; CDR3: CASSLGDRFYEQYF
V: TRBV9; J: TRBJ1-1; D: TRBD1; size: -; DNA: TGTGCCAGCAGCATAGGACAGGCAGGGAACACTGAAGCTTTCTTT; CDR3: CASSIGQAGNTEAFF
V: TRBV10-1; J: TRBJ1-2; D: -; size: -; DNA: TGCGCCAGCAGTGACGGGGCCTATGGCTACACCTTC; CDR3: CASSDGAYGYTF
V: TRBV7-9; J: TRBJ1-5; D: -; size: -; DNA: TGTGCCAGCAGCGCCAACAGGGGCAATCAGCCCCAGCATTTT; CDR3: CASSANRGNQPQHF
V: TRBV7-9; J: TRBJ2-7; D: -; size: few; DNA: TGTGCCAGCAGCTTCCGGACAGAATCCTACGAGCAGTACTTC; CDR3: CASSFRTESYEQYF
V: TRBV7-3; J: TRBJ1-1; D: -; size: few; DNA: TGTGCCAGCAGCTTTTCTAGGGGCAACACTGAAGCTTTCTTT; CDR3: CASSFSRGNTEAFF
V: TRBV28; J: TRBJ2-7; D: TRBD2; size: -; DNA: TGTGCCAGTGAGCGGGGGATCTCCTACGAGCAGTACTTC; CDR3: CASERGISYEQYF
V: TRBV6-1; J: TRBJ2-1; D: -; size: -; DNA: TGTGCCAGCAGTGAAAGGGTTGGGTGGGGACGAACGTATTGGAATGAGCAGTTCTTC; CDR3: CASSERVGWGRTYWNEQFF
V: TRBV2; J: TRBJ2-3; D: -; size: -; DNA: TGTGCCAGCGGCCCGGGGGCGAATGCAGATACGCAGTATTTT; CDR3: CASGPGANADTQYF
V: TRBV20-1; J: TRBJ1-4; D: -; size: -; DNA: TGCAGTGCCCAAACTAATGAAAAACTGTTTTTT; CDR3: CSAQTNEKLFF
V: TRBV5-1; J: TRBJ1-5; D: TRBD1; size: -; DNA: TGCGCCAGCAGCAGAGGGACAGGGGAAAATCAGCCCCAGCATTTT; CDR3: CASSRGTGENQPQHF
V: TRBV14; J: TRBJ2-7; D: -; size: -; DNA: TGTGCCAGCAGCCCTACTAGCCCCTACGAGCAGTACTTC; CDR3: CASSPTSPYEQYF
V: TRBV6-4; J: TRBJ2-1; D: TRBD1; size: -; DNA: TGTGCCAGCAGCCCACAGGGGGCGGAGTTCCCCAATGAGCAGTTCTTC; CDR3: CASSPQGAEFPNEQFF
V: TRBV6-1; J: TRBJ2-7; D: -; size: few; DNA: TGTGCCAGCAGTGAAAGCCAGGGGGGTGTGTACGAGCAGTACTTC; CDR3: CASSESQGGVYEQYF
V: TRBV19; J: TRBJ2-3; D: -; size: -; DNA: TGTGCCAGTAGTATAGGTGGCACAGATACGCAGTATTTT; CDR3: CASSIGGTDTQYF
V: TRBV11-2; J: TRBJ2-7; D: -; size: -; DNA: TGTGCCAGCAGCTTAGACAGGGCCTCATACGAGCAGTACTTC; CDR3: CASSLDRASYEQYF
V: TRBV19; J: TRBJ1-1; D: TRBD1; size: -; DNA: TGTGCCAGTAGTATCCTCCGGGGGCAGGGGGGAACTGAAGCTTTCTTT; CDR3: CASSILRGQGGTEAFF
V: TRBV10-2; J: TRBJ2-6; D: TRBD2; size: -; DNA: TGCGCCAAAAAGGGACTAGCGGGATACCTAGCGCGTCGGTCTGGGGCCAACGTCCTGACTTTC; CDR3: CAKKGLAGYLARRSGANVLTF
V: TRBV7-8; J: TRBJ2-7; D: TRBD2; size: -; DNA: TGTGCCAGCAGCTTAGAACTAGCGCCTTCCTACGAGCAGTACTTC; CDR3: CASSLELAPSYEQYF
V: TRBV7-9; J: TRBJ2-3; D: -; size: -; DNA: TGTGCCAGCAGCTTAGCACTTGCGGGGGCCTTGGATACGCAGTATTTT; CDR3: CASSLALAGALDTQYF
V: TRBV7-2; J: TRBJ2-3; D: -; size: -; DNA: TGTGCCAGCAGCACGGTAATGGGTACGCAGTATTTT; CDR3: CASSTVMGTQYF
V: TRBV3-1/TRBV3-2; J: TRBJ1-6; D: -; size: -; DNA: TGTGCCAGCAGCCAAAAAGGAGGGATTTCACCCCTCCACTTT; CDR3: CASSQKGGISPLHF
V: TRBV5-1; J: TRBJ1-3; D: TRBD1; size: once; DNA: TGCGCCAGCAGCCGGTCCGGGACAGGAGGAAACACCATATATTTT; CDR3: CASSRSGTGGNTIYF
V: TRBV7-9; J: TRBJ1-2; D: -; size: -; DNA: TGTGCCAGCAGCTTAGCACAGACTAACTATGGCTACACCTTC; CDR3: CASSLAQTNYGYTF
V: TRBV7-8; J: TRBJ2-2; D: TRBD2; size: once; DNA: TGTGCCAGCAGCAGAGAGGGGACTAGCGGGAGGCCACACACCGGGGAGCTGTTTTTT; CDR3: CASSREGTSGRPHTGELFF
V: TRBV9; J: TRBJ1-2; D: -; size: -; DNA: TGTGCCAGCAGCGTTATGGGGGGCTTTTATGGCTACACCTTC; CDR3: CASSVMGGFYGYTF
V: TRBV19; J: TRBJ1-1; D: -; size: -; DNA: TGTGCCAGTAGTACCGAGACTACAGGGTTCCCTGAAGCTTTCTTT; CDR3: CASSTETTGFPEAFF
V: TRBV5-1; J: TRBJ2-5; D: -; size: -; DNA: TGCGCCAGCAGCGTTGGGCCGGGACTCCGAACGGAGACCCAGTACTTC; CDR3: CASSVGPGLRTETQYF
V: TRBV14; J: TRBJ1-3; D: -; size: -; DNA: TGTGCCAGCAGTCACGGAAGGTTTACTGGAAACACCATATATTTT; CDR3: CASSHGRFTGNTIYF
V: TRBV7-3; J: TRBJ2-3; D: -; size: -; DNA: TGTGCCAGCAGCTTTGGGGTCACAGATACGCAGTATTTT; CDR3: CASSFGVTDTQYF
V: TRBV27; J: TRBJ2-7; D: -; size: -; DNA: TGTGCCAGCAGTTTATCCCGGACGGTTAGCTCCTACGAGCAGTACTTC; CDR3: CASSLSRTVSSYEQYF
V: TRBV11-2; J: TRBJ2-7; D: TRBD2; size: -; DNA: TGTGCCAGCAGCCGCACTAGCGGTCCCACCTACGAGCAGTACTTC; CDR3: CASSRTSGPTYEQYF
V: TRBV2; J: TRBJ1-3; D: TRBD1; size: -; DNA: TGTGCCAGCAGCGGGACAGGGATTGGCACCATATATTTT; CDR3: CASSGTGIGTIYF
V: TRBV7-8; J: TRBJ2-3; D: -; size: -; DNA: TGTGCCAGCAGCAGCTCTCGCTTCATGTCGACAGGTCGCACAGATACGCAGTATTTT; CDR3: CASSSSRFMSTGRTDTQYF